The 12 T cell receptor gamma chains given below trace back to one sample, sequenced in a study of γδ T cells in repeated Plasmodium falciparum infection. Flow sorting of PBMC yielded separate Vgamma9/Vdelta2+ and Vdelta2-negative gammadelta T cell populations for bulk repertoire analysis. TCRdb re-called the multiplex PCR reads using CATT. The table has 28,000 or so gamma-chain clones, 1.4% seen once. Sequencing was performed on gamma-delta T cells from blood. The receptors here all came from a pool of human donors (malaria-infected and uninfected, not separated).

This clone was seen repeatedly, ten times or more. This likely reflects a read error, since a far larger clone is one base away. Different DNA sequences within this sample yield the same CDR3. The V call is TRGV9, the J call TRGJ1 or TRGJ2. The CDR3 has 15 amino acids. V shed 3 bases and J 3 bases; nucleotides not matched to a gene: 11. Germline CDR1 is GITISATS and CDR2 is ISYDGTV (reference sequence). The CDR3 nucleotides read TGTGCCTTGTGGGAGCTCCCCCCTTTTTATTATAAGAAACTCTTT. This encodes CALWELPPFYYKKLF.

This clone qualifies as medium-sized. The sample holds other DNA sequences that translate to the same CDR3. The chain uses TRGV9 and TRGJ1 or TRGJ2. Germline V CDR1 and CDR2: GITISATS, ISYDGTV (reference sequence). Germline trimming cut 1 base from V and 4 bases from J; bases unmatched to any gene: 4. There are 13 residues in the CDR3. CDR3 sequence: CALWEVKYYKKLF. CDR3 DNA: TGTGCCTTGTGGGAGGTCAAATATTATAAGAAACTCTTT.

This clone appeared a few times. TCRdb's entry gives the protein of a much larger clone, which mismatches this DNA's translation at residue 10, likely from a read error; the protein reported here is translated from the DNA. V gene TRGV5 combines with J gene TRGJ1 or TRGJ2. TCRdb does not report a J gene; here it was assigned by matching the DNA to germline references. V trimming: 0 bases; J trimming: 8 bases; junction bases outside the gene matches: 10. Germline loops: CDR1 VINAFY, CDR2 YDVSNSKD. The CDR3 spans 14 residues. The CDR3 nucleotides read TGTGCCACCTGGGACAGGCCGTTACGTCATAAGAAACTCTTT. Translated: CATWDRPLRHKKLF.

This clone was seen repeatedly, ten times or more. This chain uses TRGV9 with TRGJ1 or TRGJ2. With 0 bases clipped from V and 2 bases from J, the junction kept 10 bases outside the gene matches. In germline, CDR1 is GITISATS, CDR2 ISYDGTV (reference sequence). The CDR3 is 16 amino acids. The CDR3 sequence is CALWEVQSGDYYKKLF. In DNA form, the CDR3 reads TGTGCCTTGTGGGAGGTGCAAAGTGGTGATTATTATAAGAAACTCTTT.

This clone appeared many times. This DNA translates differently at residue 8 from the TCRdb protein, which is that of a much larger clone; a read error is likely, and the protein shown is the DNA's own translation. The V gene is TRGV9, the J gene TRGJP. TCRdb carries no J gene annotation; the J gene was assigned here by matching the DNA with germline. Germline V gene lookup returns CDR1 GITISATS and CDR2 ISYDGTV (reference sequence). The CDR3 consists of 15 residues. Here the CDR3 reads CALWDGESGKKIKVF. Here the CDR3 DNA reads TGTGCCTTGTGGGATGGGGAGTCGGGCAAAAAAATCAAGGTATTT.

This clone was counted ten times or more. This sample also contains other DNA sequences that code for the same CDR3. This sequence joins TRGV4 and TRGJ1 or TRGJ2. The germline V gene has CDR1 EGSTGY and CDR2 YDSYTSSV. The V segment lost 0 bases and the J segment 0 bases; nucleotides outside the gene matches: 2. The CDR3 length is 14 residues. The CDR3 nucleotides read TGTGCCACCTGGGATGGGAGGAATTATTATAAGAAACTCTTT. This gives the protein CATWDGRNYYKKLF.

With respect to this clone: This likely stems from a read error, as it lies one base from a far larger clone. Other DNA sequences in this sample translate to the same CDR3. The chain has TRGV9 and TRGJP. Here the J gene came from matching the DNA to germline, since TCRdb omits it. The V gene's germline CDR1 is GITISATS and CDR2 ISYDGTV (reference sequence). The CDR3 runs to 17 residues. The chain's CDR3 is CALWEVVMELGKKIKVF. The CDR3 DNA sequence: TGTGCCTTGTGGGAGGTGGTAATGGAGTTGGGCAAGAAAATCAAGGTATTT.

This clone has at least ten counts. With only one base between it and a far larger clone, this is likely a read error. This sample also contains other DNA sequences that code for the same CDR3. The V gene is TRGV9, the J gene TRGJP. Since TCRdb gives no J gene, matching the DNA to germline was used here to assign it. CDR1 and CDR2 (germline): GITISATS, ISYDGTV (reference sequence). This CDR3 contains 16 residues. Here the CDR3 reads CALWDNQELGKKIKVF. CDR3 in DNA: TGTGCCCTGTGGGACAACCAAGAGTTGGGCAAAAAAATCAAGGTATTT.

There are many counts of this clone. This sequence is one base from a far larger clone and is likely a read error. V and J are TRGV9 and TRGJ1 or TRGJ2. With V trimmed by 3 bases and J by 4 bases, 9 bases remained unmatched. The CDR3 extends over 14 amino acids. Germline CDR1 reads GITISATS; CDR2 reads ISYDGTV (reference sequence). CDR3 loop: CALWELSPYYKKLF. In DNA form, the CDR3 reads TGTGCCTTGTGGGAGCTGTCACCCTATTATAAGAAACTCTTT.

For this clone: The protein TCRdb lists belongs to a much larger clone and differs from this DNA's translation at residue 7, which points to a read error; the protein shown is made from the DNA. This rearrangement joins TRGV8 to TRGJ1 or TRGJ2. Matching the DNA to germline supplied the J gene, which TCRdb does not give. Unmatched junction bases numbered 7, after V lost 2 bases and J lost 6 bases. This CDR3 contains 13 residues. The germline V gene encodes CDR1 VENAVY and CDR2 YDSYNSRV. CDR3 DNA: TGTGCCACCTGGGATACCCTTAGTTATAAGAAACTCTTT. Residues: CATWDTLSYKKLF.

By share of the sample, this clone is medium-sized. The same CDR3 can be traced to other DNA sequences in this sample. The rearrangement links TRGV9 to TRGJP. V was pared by 0 bases and J by 4 bases, with 3 bases of the junction left unmatched. The V gene's germline CDR1 is GITISATS and CDR2 ISYDGTV (reference sequence). This CDR3 contains 17 residues. CDR3 nucleotide sequence: TGTGCCTTGTGGGAGGTGCTTCAAGAGTTGGGCAAAAAAATCAAGGTATTT. This encodes CALWEVLQELGKKIKVF.

This clone was recorded at least ten times. A read error likely explains why the TCRdb protein, taken from a much larger clone, differs from this DNA's translation at residue 3; the protein shown is translated from the DNA. This chain connects TRGV2 to TRGJ1 or TRGJ2. TCRdb gives no J gene; it was assigned here by matching the DNA to germline. CDR1 EGSNGY and CDR2 YDSYNSKV come from the germline V gene. The CDR3 loop spans 13 amino acids. The CDR3 is CAPWDGFYYKKLF. The CDR3 DNA follows: TGTGCCCCCTGGGACGGATTTTATTATAAGAAACTCTTT.